One sample yielded the 14 T cell receptor beta chains listed below, sequenced in a study of CD8 T cells in Susac syndrome. Random hexamers primed reverse transcription of about 0.45 to 1 ug RNA. TCRdb recomputed calls from the immunoSEQ multiplex PCR reads with MiXCR, one row per CDR3 protein. The profile covers 100,000 to 150,000 distinct CDR3 sequences, with around 85% appearing a single time and 0.45% to 0.65% taken by the ten largest. Sample: CD8+ T cells from PBMCs. The receptors here all came from a human donor with multiple sclerosis.

The genes are TRBV10-3 and TRBJ1-1, with D possibly being TRBD1 (5 bases). Trimming stripped 4 bases from V and 5 bases from J, with 11 bases between. CDR1 is ENHRY and CDR2 is SYGVKD in the germline V gene. The CDR3 is 13 residues long. This CDR3 reads CAISGQGKTEAFF. CDR3 DNA: TGTGCCATCAGTGGGCAGGGAAAAACTGAAGCTTTCTTT.

The chain employs TRBV5-1 and TRBJ2-2; 10 bases match TRBD2. The CDR3 extends over 17 amino acids. J gave up 4 bases and V 3 bases, and 9 bases lay outside the gene matches. Germline V gene sequence: CDR1 SGHRS, CDR2 YFSETQ. The CDR3 is CASSYDSGRTFTGELFF. The CDR3 nucleotides read TGCGCCAGCAGCTACGATAGCGGGAGGACTTTCACCGGGGAGCTGTTTTTT. Full variable domain (remainder filled in from reference TRBV5-1 and TRBJ2-2): KAGVTQTPRYLIKTRGQQVTLSCSPISGHRSVSWYQQTPGQGLQFLFEYFSETQRNKGNFPGRFSGRQFSNSRSEMNVSTLELGDSALYLCASSYDSGRTFTGELFFGEGSRLTVL.

The V and J genes are TRBV18 and TRBJ1-1; no firm D call. Germline values: CDR1 KGHSH, CDR2 LQKENI. The ends were cut back, 2 bases at V and 2 bases at J, with 9 bases in the middle. The CDR3 loop spans 14 amino acids. The CDR3 here is CASSPWASNTEAFF. The CDR3 bases are TGTGCCAGCTCACCATGGGCATCTAACACTGAAGCTTTCTTT.

This chain connects TRBV30 to TRBJ1-2; a weak D match, TRBD1 (6 bases). The germline V gene has CDR1 GTSNPN and CDR2 SVGIG (reference sequence). The CDR3 loop spans 16 amino acids. The V end lost 1 base, the J end lost 5 bases, and 20 bases lay between the germline ends. The DNA for the CDR3 is TGTGCCTGGAGTGACCTATCGACAGGAGATTATTATGGCTACACCTTC. Its protein is CAWSDLSTGDYYGYTF. The full variable domain, rest sourced from reference TRBV30 and TRBJ1-2, is SQTIHQWPATLVQPVGSPLSLECTVEGTSNPNLYWYRQAAGRGLQLLFYSVGIGQISSEVPQNLSASRPQDRQFILSSKKLLLSDSGFYLCAWSDLSTGDYYGYTFGSGTRLTVV.

This chain connects TRBV6-1 to TRBJ2-5; D unclear. This CDR3 is 17 amino acids long. Germline V gene lookup returns CDR1 MNHNS and CDR2 SASEGT. V shed 6 bases and J shed 5 bases, with 25 bases lying between them. This chain's CDR3 is CASRHRAEARLEETQYF. DNA of the CDR3: TGTGCCAGCAGACACAGAGCCGAAGCGCGATTAGAGGAGACCCAGTACTTC.

The chain has TRBV6-5 and TRBJ2-7, with TRBD1 matching 10 bases. Germline CDR1 and CDR2: MNHEY and SVGAGI. The CDR3 contains 17 residues. Unmatched junction bases numbered 9, after V lost 0 bases and J lost 4 bases. This CDR3 reads CASSYSEGDRGIYEQYF. In DNA, the CDR3 is TGTGCCAGCAGTTACTCGGAGGGGGACAGGGGAATTTACGAGCAGTACTTC.

V usage is TRBV5-1 and J usage is TRBJ1-1; maybe TRBD1 (6 bases). Germline V CDR1 and CDR2: SGHRS, YFSETQ. V was pared by 4 bases and J by 1 base, with 11 bases between. CDR3 length equals 14 residues. CDR3 DNA sequence: TGCGCCAGCAGCATCAGGGGTTCGAACACTGAAGCTTTCTTT. This sequence encodes CASSIRGSNTEAFF.

The J gene is TRBJ2-1, the V gene TRBV12-3 or TRBV12-4; D is tentatively TRBD1 or TRBD2 (6 bases each). The V and J ends lost 1 base and 8 bases respectively, with 9 bases between them. CDR3 length: 13 residues. DNA for the CDR3: TGTGCCAGCAGTTTAGGGGGGGCTCATGAGCAGTTCTTC. Amino acid sequence: CASSLGGAHEQFF.

This clonotype was recorded once. The chain uses TRBV3-1 and TRBJ2-7; D call uncertain. CDR1 and CDR2 (germline): LGHDT, YNNKEL (reference sequence). The V and J ends lost 5 bases and 5 bases respectively, with 10 bases between them. This CDR3 contains 12 residues. CDR3: CASSFVLDEQYF. CDR3 sequence (DNA): TGTGCCAGCAGCTTCGTGTTAGACGAGCAGTACTTC.

DNA of the CDR3: TGTGCCAGCAGTTGGGATTCAGAGACCCAGTACTTC. Encoded protein: CASSWDSETQYF. This chain joins TRBV6-6 and TRBJ2-5; no reliable D call. The V and J ends lost 4 bases and 4 bases respectively, with 7 bases between them. Germline V lookup: CDR1 MNHNY, CDR2 SVGAGI (reference sequence). The CDR3 consists of 12 residues.

The chain has TRBV11-3 and TRBJ1-3; D gene uncertain. Trimming cost V 3 bases and J 0 bases, with 9 bases left between them. This CDR3 has 15 residues. From germline, CDR1 is SGHNT and CDR2 YENEEA. CDR3 loop: CASSLEDNSGNTIYF. The CDR3 nucleotides read TGTGCCAGCAGCTTGGAGGATAACTCTGGAAACACCATATATTTT.

The V call is TRBV4-1, the J call TRBJ2-5, with unresolved D. Germline loops: CDR1 MGHRA, CDR2 YSYEKL. This CDR3 has 13 amino acids. V was shortened by 4 bases and J by 5 bases, with 11 bases between the two germline ends. The CDR3 reads CASSPKVGETQYF. DNA of the CDR3: TGCGCCAGCAGCCCAAAAGTGGGGGAGACCCAGTACTTC.

The chain joins TRBV14 to TRBJ2-1, with TRBD1 matching over 7 bases. Trimming at V came to 1 base and at J to 9 bases, leaving 3 bases not matched to a gene. This CDR3 has 13 amino acids. Germline V CDR1 and CDR2: SGHDN, FVKESK. CDR3 residues: CASSQARGTEQFF. CDR3 nucleotide sequence: TGTGCCAGCAGCCAAGCCAGGGGGACTGAGCAGTTCTTC.

This clonotype appeared a single time. V and J are TRBV30 and TRBJ2-3; D uncertain. Germline V gene data show CDR1 as GTSNPN and CDR2 as SVGIG (reference sequence). V lost 0 bases, J lost 5 bases, and 9 bases lay in between. The CDR3 is made up of 13 amino acids. CDR3 nucleotides: TGTGCCTGGAGTGTCTCGGTAGGAGATACGCAGTATTTT. Its translation: CAWSVSVGDTQYF.